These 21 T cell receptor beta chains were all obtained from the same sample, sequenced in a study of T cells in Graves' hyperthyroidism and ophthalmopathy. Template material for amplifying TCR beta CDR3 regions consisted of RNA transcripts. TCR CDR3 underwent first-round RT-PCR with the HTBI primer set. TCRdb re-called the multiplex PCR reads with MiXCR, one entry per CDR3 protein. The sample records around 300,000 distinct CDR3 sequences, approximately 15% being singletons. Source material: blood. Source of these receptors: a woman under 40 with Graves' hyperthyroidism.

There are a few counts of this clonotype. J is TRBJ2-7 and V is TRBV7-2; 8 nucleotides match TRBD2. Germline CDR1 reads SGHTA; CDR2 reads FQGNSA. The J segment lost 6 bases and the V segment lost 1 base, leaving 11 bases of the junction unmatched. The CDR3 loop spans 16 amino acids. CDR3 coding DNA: TGTGCCAGCAGCTTAGGGAGGGGGGCTCTAGCGGGCGAGCAGTACTTC. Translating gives CASSLGRGALAGEQYF. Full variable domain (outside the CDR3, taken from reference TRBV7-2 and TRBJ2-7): GAGVSQSPSNKVTEKGKDVELRCDPISGHTALYWYRQSLGQGLEFLIYFQGNSAPDKSGLPSDRFSAERTGGSVSTLTIQRTQQEDSAVYLCASSLGRGALAGEQYFGPGTRLTVT.

The CDR3 sequence is CSATDRGPSGTQYF. DNA for the CDR3: TGCAGTGCCACAGACAGGGGGCCATCTGGGACCCAGTACTTC. The genes are TRBV20-1 and TRBJ2-5, with 10 bases lining up with TRBD1. Trimming cost V 6 bases and J 7 bases; bases outside gene matches: 11. This CDR3 has 14 amino acids. Germline lookup yields CDR1 DFQATT and CDR2 SNEGSKA (reference sequence).

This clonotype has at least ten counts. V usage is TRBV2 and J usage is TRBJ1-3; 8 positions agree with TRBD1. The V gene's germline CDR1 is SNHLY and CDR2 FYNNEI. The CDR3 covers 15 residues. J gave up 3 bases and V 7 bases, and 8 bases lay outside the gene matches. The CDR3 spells CASISDRGRGNTIYF. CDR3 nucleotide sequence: TGTGCCAGCATTTCCGACAGGGGTCGTGGAAACACCATATATTTT.

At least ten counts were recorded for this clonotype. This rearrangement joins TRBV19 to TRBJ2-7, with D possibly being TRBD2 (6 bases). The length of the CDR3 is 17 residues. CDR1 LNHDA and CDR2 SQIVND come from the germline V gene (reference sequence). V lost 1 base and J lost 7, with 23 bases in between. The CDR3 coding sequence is TGTGCCAGTAGTATAGGACCGCCGGGACTGGATTTGGGTGAGCAGTACTTC. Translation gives CASSIGPPGLDLGEQYF. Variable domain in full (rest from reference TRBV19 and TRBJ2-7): DGGITQSPKYLFRKEGQNVTLSCEQNLNHDAMYWYRQDPGQGLRLIYYSQIVNDFQKGDIAEGYSVSREKKESFPLTVTSAQKNPTAFYLCASSIGPPGLDLGEQYFGPGTRLTVT.

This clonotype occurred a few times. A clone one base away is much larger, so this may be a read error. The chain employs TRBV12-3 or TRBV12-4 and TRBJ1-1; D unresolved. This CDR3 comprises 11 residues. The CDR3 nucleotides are TGTGCCGGCAGTTTGTCGGGTGAAGCTTTCTTT. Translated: CAGSLSGEAFF.

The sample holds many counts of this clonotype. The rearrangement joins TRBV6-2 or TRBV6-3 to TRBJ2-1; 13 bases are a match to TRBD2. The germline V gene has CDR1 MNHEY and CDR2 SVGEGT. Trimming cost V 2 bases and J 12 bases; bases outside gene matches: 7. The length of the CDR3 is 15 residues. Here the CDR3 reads CASSYGLAGVGVQFF. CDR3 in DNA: TGTGCCAGCAGTTACGGACTAGCGGGAGTGGGGGTGCAGTTCTTC.

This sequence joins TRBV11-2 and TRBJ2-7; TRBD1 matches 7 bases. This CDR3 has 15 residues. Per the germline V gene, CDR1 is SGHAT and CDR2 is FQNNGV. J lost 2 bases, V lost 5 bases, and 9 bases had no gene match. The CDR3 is CASSRGQDPPYEQYF. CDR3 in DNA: TGTGCCAGCAGCCGAGGACAGGACCCACCCTACGAGCAGTACTTC.

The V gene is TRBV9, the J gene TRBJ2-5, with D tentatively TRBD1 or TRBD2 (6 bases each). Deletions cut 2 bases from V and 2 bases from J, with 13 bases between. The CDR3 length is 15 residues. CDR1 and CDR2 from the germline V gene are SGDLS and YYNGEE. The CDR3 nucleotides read TGTGCCAGCAGCGTGGCGGGACACCCTCAAGAGACCCAGTACTTC. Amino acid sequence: CASSVAGHPQETQYF.

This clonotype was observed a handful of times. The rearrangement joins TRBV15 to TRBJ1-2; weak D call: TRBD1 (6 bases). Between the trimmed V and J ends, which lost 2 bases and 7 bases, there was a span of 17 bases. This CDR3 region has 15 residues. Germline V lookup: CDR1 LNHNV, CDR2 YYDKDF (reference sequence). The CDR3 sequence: CATSRIGGISGGYTF. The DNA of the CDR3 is TGTGCCACCAGCAGAATAGGGGGAATTTCGGGTGGCTACACCTTC. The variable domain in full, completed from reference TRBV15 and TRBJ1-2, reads DAMVIQNPRYQVTQFGKPVTLSCSQTLNHNVMYWYQQKSSQAPKLLFHYYDKDFNNEADTPDNFQSRRPNTSFCFLDIRSPGLGDTAMYLCATSRIGGISGGYTFGSGTRLTVV.

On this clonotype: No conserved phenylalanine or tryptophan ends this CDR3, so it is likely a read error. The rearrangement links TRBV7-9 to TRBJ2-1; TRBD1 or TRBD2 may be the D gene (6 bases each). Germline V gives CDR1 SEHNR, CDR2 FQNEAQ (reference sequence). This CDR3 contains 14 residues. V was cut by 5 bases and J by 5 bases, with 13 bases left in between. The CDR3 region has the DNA TGTGCCAGCAGCGACAGGAGGGGGAACAATGAGCAGTTCTTA. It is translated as CASSDRRGNNEQFL.

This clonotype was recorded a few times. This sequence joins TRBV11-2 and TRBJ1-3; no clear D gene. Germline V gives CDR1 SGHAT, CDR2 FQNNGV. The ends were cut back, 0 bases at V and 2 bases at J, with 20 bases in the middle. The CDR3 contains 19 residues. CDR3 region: CASSLDGSGYGRAGNTIYF. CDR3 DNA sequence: TGTGCCAGCAGCTTAGATGGGTCGGGTTACGGTAGAGCTGGAAACACCATATATTTT.

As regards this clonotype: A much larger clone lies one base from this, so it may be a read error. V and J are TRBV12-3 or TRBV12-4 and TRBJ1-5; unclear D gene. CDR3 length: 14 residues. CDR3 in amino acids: CTSSLRYSNQPQHF. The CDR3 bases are TGTACCAGCAGTTTGCGATATAGCAATCAGCCCCAGCATTTT.

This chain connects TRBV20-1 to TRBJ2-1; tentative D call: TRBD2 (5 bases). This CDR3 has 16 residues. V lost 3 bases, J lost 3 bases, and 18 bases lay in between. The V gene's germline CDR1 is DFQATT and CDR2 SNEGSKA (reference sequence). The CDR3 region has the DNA TGCAGTGCTAGTGTCGGGGTTCGAAGGGACTACAATGAGCAGTTCTTC. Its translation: CSASVGVRRDYNEQFF.

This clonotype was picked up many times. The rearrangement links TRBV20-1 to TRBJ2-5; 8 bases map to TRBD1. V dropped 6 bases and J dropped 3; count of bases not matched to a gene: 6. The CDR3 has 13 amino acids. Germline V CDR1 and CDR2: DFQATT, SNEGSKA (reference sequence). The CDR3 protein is CSAGQAREETQYF. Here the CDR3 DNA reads TGCAGTGCGGGACAGGCCCGAGAAGAGACCCAGTACTTC.

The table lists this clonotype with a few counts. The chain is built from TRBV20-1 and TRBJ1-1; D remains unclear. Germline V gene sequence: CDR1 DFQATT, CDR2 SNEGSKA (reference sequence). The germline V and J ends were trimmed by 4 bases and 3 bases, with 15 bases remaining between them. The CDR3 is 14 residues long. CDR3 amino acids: CSATMPTRHTEAFF. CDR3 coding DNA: TGCAGTGCTACAATGCCTACAAGGCACACTGAAGCTTTCTTT.

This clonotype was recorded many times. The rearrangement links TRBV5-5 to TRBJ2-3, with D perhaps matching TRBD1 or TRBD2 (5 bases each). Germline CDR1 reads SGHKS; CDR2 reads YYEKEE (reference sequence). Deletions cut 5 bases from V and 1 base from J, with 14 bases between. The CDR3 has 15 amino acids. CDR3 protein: CASRPRGARTDTQYF. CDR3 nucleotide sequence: TGTGCCAGCAGGCCCCGAGGGGCTCGCACAGATACGCAGTATTTT.

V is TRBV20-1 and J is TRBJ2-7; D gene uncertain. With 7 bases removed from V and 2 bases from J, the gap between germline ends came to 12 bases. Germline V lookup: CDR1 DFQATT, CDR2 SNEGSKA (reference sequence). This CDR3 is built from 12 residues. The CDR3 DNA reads TGCAGTGGGACGGACGGACCCTACGAGCAGTACTTC. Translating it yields CSGTDGPYEQYF.

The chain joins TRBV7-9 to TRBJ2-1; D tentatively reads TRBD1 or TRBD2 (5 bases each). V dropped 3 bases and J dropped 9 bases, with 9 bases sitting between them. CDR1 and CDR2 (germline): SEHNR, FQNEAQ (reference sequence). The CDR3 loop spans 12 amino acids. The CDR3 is CASSLGVGEQFF. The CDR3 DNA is TGTGCCAGCAGCTTGGGGGTTGGTGAGCAGTTCTTC.

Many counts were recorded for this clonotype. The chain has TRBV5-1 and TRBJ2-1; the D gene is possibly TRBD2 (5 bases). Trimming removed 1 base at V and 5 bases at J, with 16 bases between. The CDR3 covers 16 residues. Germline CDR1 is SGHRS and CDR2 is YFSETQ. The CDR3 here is CASSLLSGLANNEQFF. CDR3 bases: TGCGCCAGCAGCTTGTTATCCGGACTGGCGAACAATGAGCAGTTCTTC.

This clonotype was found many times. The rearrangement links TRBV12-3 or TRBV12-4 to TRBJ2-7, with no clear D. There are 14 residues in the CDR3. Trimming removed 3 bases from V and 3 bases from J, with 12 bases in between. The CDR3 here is CASSFTPRHYEQYF. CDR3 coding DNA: TGTGCCAGCAGTTTTACGCCTAGGCACTACGAGCAGTACTTC.

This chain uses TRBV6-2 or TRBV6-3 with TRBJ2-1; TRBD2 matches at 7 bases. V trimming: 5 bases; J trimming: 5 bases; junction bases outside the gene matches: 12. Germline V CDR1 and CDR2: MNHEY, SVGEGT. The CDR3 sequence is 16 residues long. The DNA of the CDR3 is TGTGCCAGCAGTAAAAAGCGGGACCTTCGGAACAATGAGCAGTTCTTC. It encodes CASSKKRDLRNNEQFF.